This TCR beta chain was sequenced in a study of CD8 T cells in ankylosing spondylitis (dated by TCRdb to the late 2010s). Describing the broader study: T cell receptor beta repertoires were profiled in healthy donors and ankylosing spondylitis patients so that disease-linked TCR variants could be found. Peripheral blood was sampled, and synovial fluid was also collected from ankylosing spondylitis patients. The full study cohort comprised around 25 ankylosing spondylitis patients and 85 to 120 healthy donors. Study-wide conclusions, independent of this receptor: A TCR beta motif of several highly homologous amino acid variants appeared characteristic of blood from ankylosing spondylitis patients. A CD8+ phenotype was shown by the disease-linked clones, which were found at relatively low frequencies in peripheral blood. Some motif variants were previously reported in synovial fluid and blood of reactive arthritis patients, suggesting common disease-initiation mechanisms. The disease-linked clones were reported as significantly enriched in matched synovial fluid samples from ankylosing spondylitis patients.

Per the germline V gene, MNHEY is the CDR1 and SVGAGI is the CDR2. V has 6 bases trimmed and J has 8 bases trimmed; junction bases matching no gene number 10. CDR3 length: 16 amino acids, cysteine to phenylalanine. Kept here is only the CDR3 DNA, which spans 48 bases and is read in frame from base 1. TCRdb records Illumina HiSeq 2500 as the sequencer. TCR beta libraries were prepared by quantitative 5'-RACE with molecular barcodes. Under the source paper's analysis protocol: A new computational method based on a probabilistic model of VDJ rearrangement was used to identify disease-linked TCR variants. TCRdb trimmed the raw reads at Q25, called clones with MiXCR and kept productive beta chains. When rows share a CDR3 protein, they turn into one entry using the most common DNA and genes. What appears here as the V and J calls and clone size reflects TCRdb's work, not the paper's. Within this sample are fewer than 550,000 distinct CDR3 sequences, with roughly 5.2% of them counted one time only. The ten most abundant clones make up approximately 4% of the sample.

This clonotype occurred many times. The specificity of this receptor is unknown. No per-base quality is available; no much larger clone lies one base away. Here the chain combines TRBV6-5 and TRBJ1-6; TRBD1 agrees with 10 junctional bases. Specimen: blood, either unsorted or a sorted T cell fraction (not recorded which). The receptor's source is a male donor with ankylosing spondylitis. The CDR3 is CASSYPPGTGDSPLHF. The nucleotide sequence is TGTGCCAGCAGCTATCCCCCCGGGACAGGGGATTCACCCCTCCACTTT.